This is a list of T cell receptor beta chains from one sample in a study of blood T cell repertoires in COVID-19. Measured with immunoSEQ multiplex PCR; TCRdb has only the in-frame clones, and not every one. The repertoire holds 77,000 or so clones, with roughly 84% as singletons. Input material: peripheral blood. All receptors come from a woman aged 55-70 years with acute or convalescent COVID-19. Both conserved end residues are part of each CDR3. Fields, in order: D gene, J gene, V gene, clone size, CDR3 DNA, CDR3 protein. The D gene is left open where the match is weak. Clone sizes are given selectively: once, few, many, or a class where the clone is expanded.

.,TRBJ1-2,TRBV19,.,TGTGCCAGTAGCCCCCCCGGACAGAACTATGGCTACACCTTC,CASSPPGQNYGYTF
.,TRBJ2-6,TRBV11-2,.,TGTGCCAGCAGCCTCGGCCCGGGGGCTGGGGCCAACGTCCTGACTTTC,CASSLGPGAGANVLTF
.,TRBJ2-1,TRBV5-1,.,TGCGCCAGCAGCTCCTGGGGAGTGGAGCAGTTCTTC,CASSSWGVEQFF
TRBD2,TRBJ2-3,TRBV5-1,.,TGCGCCAGCAGCCCATCGACTAGCGGGGGCCCTCAAGATACGCAGTATTTT,CASSPSTSGGPQDTQYF
.,TRBJ1-2,TRBV12-3/TRBV12-4,.,TGTGCCAGCAGCGGCGACAGGTTCTATGGCTACACCTTC,CASSGDRFYGYTF
.,TRBJ1-1,TRBV7-2,.,TGTGCCAGCAGCTTAGAAGGACAGTGGGGGACTGAAGCTTTCTTT,CASSLEGQWGTEAFF
TRBD1,TRBJ1-2,TRBV29-1,few,TGCAGCGTAGGACAGGCAGGCGGCTACACCTTC,CSVGQAGGYTF
.,TRBJ1-1,TRBV19,.,TGTGCCAGTAGTATAATAGGGGTCTACACTGAAGCTTTCTTT,CASSIIGVYTEAFF
TRBD1,TRBJ1-6,TRBV5-6,.,TGTGCCAGCAGACCGGACAGGAGCTCCTATAATTCACCCCTCCACTTT,CASRPDRSSYNSPLHF
TRBD1,TRBJ2-6,TRBV19,.,TGTGCCAGTAGTGTTCAGGGGGCTATGGGATCTGGGGCCAACGTCCTGACTTTC,CASSVQGAMGSGANVLTF
TRBD2,TRBJ2-1,TRBV5-1,.,TGCGCCAGCTTTTTCGGGACTAGCGGGGGGGCCAAGAGTGAGCAGTTCTTC,CASFFGTSGGAKSEQFF
TRBD2,TRBJ2-1,TRBV5-1,.,TGCGCCAGCAGCTCGCCCCTAGCGGGGGGCCAGGGATCCTACAATGAGCAGTTCTTC,CASSSPLAGGQGSYNEQFF
TRBD2,TRBJ2-2,TRBV7-2,.,TGTGCCAGCAGCTCTCGACTAGCCACCACCGGGGAGCTGTTTTTT,CASSSRLATTGELFF
TRBD1,TRBJ1-1,TRBV6-5,.,TGTGCCAGCGGGCGGGACAGGGGGTCTGAAGCTTTCTTT,CASGRDRGSEAFF
.,TRBJ1-1,TRBV19,once,TGTGCCAGTAGTATGTCGGGGAACCCGAACACTGAAGCTTTCTTT,CASSMSGNPNTEAFF
.,TRBJ1-2,TRBV7-3,.,TGTGCCAGCAGCTTATCGGCAGGCAAAGGCTATGGCTACACCTTC,CASSLSAGKGYGYTF
TRBD1,TRBJ2-1,TRBV7-7,.,TGTGCCAGCAGCCAGATAGGGGACAGTGACAATGAGCAGTTCTTC,CASSQIGDSDNEQFF
TRBD1,TRBJ2-1,TRBV7-6,.,TGTGCCAGCAGCTTACCCCGGCGGGGACAGGGGGCGAGAGACGGCAATGAGCAGTTCTTC,CASSLPRRGQGARDGNEQFF
.,TRBJ1-3,TRBV25-1,.,TGTGCCAGCAGTGAATCGCTTAGTGCTGGAAACACCATATATTTT,CASSESLSAGNTIYF
.,TRBJ1-2,TRBV3-1/TRBV3-2,few,TGTGCCAGCAGCCATCTGTCAGGGGTTAACTATGGCTACACCTTC,CASSHLSGVNYGYTF
.,TRBJ2-7,TRBV27,once,TGTGCCAGCAGTTCCGCCGACAGTTACGAGCAGTACTTC,CASSSADSYEQYF
.,TRBJ1-1,TRBV3-1/TRBV3-2,.,TGTGCCAGCAGCTGGAGCCGGCCTAAGGCTGAAGCTTTCTTT,CASSWSRPKAEAFF
.,TRBJ2-4,TRBV9,.,TGTGCCAGCAGCCCGGCGGGGGCAGGGGCCAAAAACATTCAGTACTTC,CASSPAGAGAKNIQYF
TRBD2,TRBJ2-2,TRBV19,.,TGTGCCAGTAGTCCGGGACTAGCGGGGCCGAACACCGGGGAGCTGTTTTTT,CASSPGLAGPNTGELFF
TRBD1,TRBJ2-7,TRBV6-5,few,TGTGCCAGCAGTTATGGGCCCACGGACAGGTGGTACTTC,CASSYGPTDRWYF
TRBD1,TRBJ2-1,TRBV18,.,TGTGCCAGCTCACTCGGGACAGGGGGCACTGAGCAGTTCTTC,CASSLGTGGTEQFF
TRBD1,TRBJ1-1,TRBV10-3,.,TGTGCCACCGTCGAGGGACAGATGAACACTGAAGCTTTCTTT,CATVEGQMNTEAFF
.,TRBJ2-2,TRBV10-1,.,TGCGCCAGCAGTGAAGAGGCGGCGAACACCGGGGAGCTGTTTTTT,CASSEEAANTGELFF
TRBD1,TRBJ1-1,TRBV18,.,TGTGCCAGCTCACCACCCGTGGACAGGGGACGGAGCACTGAAGCTTTCTTT,CASSPPVDRGRSTEAFF
.,TRBJ2-7,TRBV4-1,.,TGCGCCAGCAGCCAAGTGCAGGGCTACGAGCAGTACTTC,CASSQVQGYEQYF
.,TRBJ1-1,TRBV19,.,TGTGCCAGTATGGCGGGCCGGCGGGACACTGAAGCTTTCTTT,CASMAGRRDTEAFF
.,TRBJ2-1,TRBV29-1,once,TGCAGCGTTGGTCCCCCTTCTCTCAATGAGCAGTTCTTC,CSVGPPSLNEQFF
TRBD1,TRBJ1-6,TRBV5-1,.,TGCGCCAGCAGGCGGGACAGAGAGTTTAATTCACCCCTCCACTTT,CASRRDREFNSPLHF
.,TRBJ1-6,TRBV14,.,TGTGCCAGCAGCCCATGGACATCCAATAATTCACCCCTCCACTTT,CASSPWTSNNSPLHF
TRBD1,TRBJ1-5,TRBV18,.,TGTGCCAGCTCACCCGGACAGGGGAGGCAGCCCCAGCATTTT,CASSPGQGRQPQHF
TRBD1,TRBJ1-6,TRBV3-1/TRBV3-2,.,TGTGCCAGCAGCCAAGGATCGACAGGGGGCTCCTATAATTCACCCCTCCACTTT,CASSQGSTGGSYNSPLHF
.,TRBJ1-1,TRBV5-1,.,TGCGCCAGCAGCTTGTTGGAGAAAGGCACTGAAGCTTTCTTT,CASSLLEKGTEAFF
TRBD2,TRBJ2-3,TRBV20-1,few,TGCAGTGCTAGTCTAGCGGGGGAGCCCACAGATACGCAGTATTTT,CSASLAGEPTDTQYF
.,TRBJ1-1,TRBV6-5,once,TGTGCCAGCGGAGAGCAGATGAACACTGAAGCTTTCTTT,CASGEQMNTEAFF
TRBD2,TRBJ2-1,TRBV4-1,.,TGCGCCAGCAGCCGCCGGTCCGGGACTAGTTCCTACAATGAGCAGTTCTTC,CASSRRSGTSSYNEQFF
.,TRBJ2-1,TRBV9,.,TGTGCCAGCAGCGTAGCCCCAGTAGTCGGGAATGAGCAGTTCTTC,CASSVAPVVGNEQFF
TRBD1,TRBJ1-2,TRBV7-9,few,TGTGCCAGCAGCTTAGAGGGGGCGAATGGCTACACCTTC,CASSLEGANGYTF
TRBD1,TRBJ1-2,TRBV14,.,TGTGCCAGCAGCCATGAGGGACAGGGGGTCTATGGCTACACCTTC,CASSHEGQGVYGYTF
.,TRBJ1-2,TRBV18,few,TGTGCCAGCTCATCCGCGGAGGGAGGCACTAACTATGGCTACACCTTC,CASSSAEGGTNYGYTF
.,TRBJ1-1,TRBV11-2,.,TGTGCCAGCAGGCCTATTAAACAGGGAACTGAAGCTTTCTTT,CASRPIKQGTEAFF
.,TRBJ2-7,TRBV5-5,.,TGTGCCAGCAGCTTGACTCGGGGATACGAGCAGTACTTC,CASSLTRGYEQYF
.,TRBJ1-5,TRBV29-1,.,TGCAGCGTTCTCGAGACGGGGATGAATCAGCCCCAGCATTTT,CSVLETGMNQPQHF